These 30 T cell receptor beta chains came from one sample sequenced in a study of CD8+ T cells in alopecia areata. In each case, RNA was isolated and then reverse transcribed into cDNA as the sequencing template. TCRdb keeps only in-frame clones here, not all; method: immunoSEQ multiplex PCR. The sample lists over 150,000 clones, about 60% occurring once. Treatment defined: oral pan-JAK inhibitor, 5-10 mg twice daily. This sample comprised CD8+ T cells sorted from blood, obtained at week 24, from a patient treated with tofacitinib. The source is a human donor with alopecia areata.

This chain connects TRBV2 to TRBJ2-5; 9 bases align to TRBD1. This CDR3 region has 14 residues. Germline CDR1 is SNHLY and CDR2 is FYNNEI. V was pared by 1 base and J by 7 bases, with 4 bases of the junction left unmatched. The CDR3 protein is CASSEGTGEGTQYF. Here the CDR3 DNA reads TGTGCCAGCAGTGAAGGGACAGGGGAAGGGACCCAGTACTTC.

This clone was counted once. J is TRBJ2-1 and V is TRBV9, with 7 positions matching TRBD1. V lost 4 bases and J lost 2; bases outside the gene matches: 6. Germline values: CDR1 SGDLS, CDR2 YYNGEE. The CDR3 extends over 15 amino acids. The CDR3: CASSLLDRPYNEQFF. The CDR3 DNA sequence: TGTGCCAGCAGCCTTCTGGACAGGCCCTACAATGAGCAGTTCTTC. The entire variable domain, with the rest obtained from reference TRBV9 and TRBJ2-1, is as follows: DSGVTQTPKHLITATGQRVTLRCSPRSGDLSVYWYQQSLDQGLQFLIQYYNGEERAKGNILERFSAQQFPDLHSELNLSSLELGDSALYFCASSLLDRPYNEQFFGPGTRLTVL.

This rearrangement joins TRBV5-6 to TRBJ1-4, with D perhaps TRBD1 (6 bases). This CDR3 has 15 amino acids. Trimming stripped 4 bases from V and 5 bases from J, with 15 bases between. CDR1 is SGHDT, CDR2 YYEEEE, per germline. The CDR3: CASSPGQRLNEKLFF. The CDR3 DNA follows: TGTGCCAGCAGCCCAGGACAGAGATTAAATGAAAAACTGTTTTTT.

The chain has TRBV2 and TRBJ2-3, with 12 positions matching TRBD2. The CDR3 is 15 residues long. V was clipped by 4 bases and J by 4 bases; unmatched bases: 3. Looked up from germline, CDR1 is SNHLY and CDR2 is FYNNEI. Here the CDR3 reads CASSGTSGDSDTQYF. The CDR3 DNA reads TGTGCCAGCAGTGGGACTAGCGGGGACTCAGATACGCAGTATTTT.

The chain is built from TRBV30 and TRBJ2-7, with D tentatively TRBD2 (6 bases). Trimming left V 0 bases short and J 0 bases short, with 12 bases between. The CDR3 covers 15 residues. Germline CDR1 reads GTSNPN; CDR2 reads SVGIG (reference sequence). The chain's CDR3 is CAWSVPGTPSYEQYF. The CDR3 region has the DNA TGTGCCTGGAGTGTACCAGGGACTCCCTCCTACGAGCAGTACTTC.

This clone was counted only a few times. This chain joins TRBV5-1 and TRBJ2-4; D gene uncertain. The CDR3 consists of 17 residues. V was clipped by 1 base and J by 3 bases, with 17 bases between them. In germline, CDR1 is SGHRS, CDR2 YFSETQ. The CDR3 loop reads CASSLSLGVYGKNIQYF. The CDR3 coding sequence is TGCGCCAGCAGCTTGAGTCTTGGGGTCTATGGCAAAAACATTCAGTACTTC.

This clone turned up a few times. The chain recombines TRBV6-6 with TRBJ2-1; no clear D gene. Germline lookup yields CDR1 MNHNY and CDR2 SVGAGI (reference sequence). With 1 base removed from V and 5 bases from J, the gap between germline ends came to 3 bases. The CDR3 consists of 12 residues. The CDR3 sequence is CASSYLDNEQFF. The DNA of the CDR3 is TGTGCCAGCAGTTACTTGGACAATGAGCAGTTCTTC.

This clone was counted between two and nine times. This sequence joins TRBV10-3 and TRBJ1-3; the D is unclear. Germline V gene data show CDR1 as ENHRY and CDR2 as SYGVKD. V was cut by 0 bases and J by 2 bases, with 8 bases left in between. The CDR3 length is 15 residues. Written as DNA, the CDR3 is TGTGCCATCAGTGAGTCGACAAGTACTGGAAACACCATATATTTT. Encoded protein: CAISESTSTGNTIYF.

The rearrangement uses TRBV19 and TRBJ1-1; no clear D gene. The CDR3 runs to 13 residues. The V end was cut by 3 bases, the J end by 1 base, with 6 bases between. From germline, CDR1 is LNHDA and CDR2 SQIVND (reference sequence). This chain's CDR3 is CASSISTNTEAFF. CDR3 in DNA: TGTGCCAGTAGTATCTCGACGAACACTGAAGCTTTCTTT.

This chain links TRBV7-9 with TRBJ1-2; D remains unclear. Looked up from germline, CDR1 is SEHNR and CDR2 is FQNEAQ (reference sequence). Between the trimmed V and J ends, which lost 0 bases and 7 bases, there was a span of 9 bases. This CDR3 region has 13 residues. CDR3 sequence (DNA): TGTGCCAGCAGCTTAGCCCTCGAGACTGGCTACACCTTC. Its protein product is CASSLALETGYTF.

In its sample, this clone was seen a few times. V is TRBV5-6 and J is TRBJ2-1; TRBD2 agrees at 13 bases. In germline, CDR1 is SGHDT, CDR2 YYEEEE. There are 15 residues in the CDR3. V trimming: 4 bases; J trimming: 4 bases; junction bases outside the gene matches: 2. DNA of the CDR3: TGTGCCAGCAGCGTGGGACTAGCGGGGTACAATGAGCAGTTCTTC. It yields the protein CASSVGLAGYNEQFF.

The rearrangement links TRBV13 to TRBJ2-5; D is unresolved. This CDR3 is 14 amino acids long. The ends were cut back, 5 bases at V and 1 base at J, with 11 bases in the middle. Germline loops: CDR1 PRHDT, CDR2 FYEKMQ (reference sequence). The CDR3 sequence: CASSQKQAQETQYF. The CDR3 DNA sequence: TGTGCCAGCAGCCAGAAACAAGCCCAAGAGACCCAGTACTTC.

This clone occurred a few times. The gene calls are TRBV14 and TRBJ2-7, with D perhaps matching TRBD2 (5 bases). The CDR3 sequence is 15 residues long. Germline CDR1 is SGHDN and CDR2 is FVKESK. Trimming removed 0 bases from V and 2 bases from J, with 11 bases in between. In DNA form, the CDR3 reads TGTGCCAGCAGCCAAGAGACTAACAGAACCTACGAGCAGTACTTC. Amino acids: CASSQETNRTYEQYF.

The chain employs TRBV6-1 and TRBJ2-7, with D perhaps TRBD1 or TRBD2 (5 bases each). V was trimmed by 6 bases and J by 6 bases, leaving 12 bases between them. CDR1 is MNHNS and CDR2 is SASEGT in the germline V gene. The CDR3 has 12 residues. The CDR3 bases are TGTGCCAGCAGGGGAGACAGCCCCGAGCAGTACTTC. This sequence encodes CASRGDSPEQYF.

The rearrangement joins TRBV29-1 to TRBJ2-1, with 7 bases fitting TRBD1. This CDR3 is 12 amino acids long. V lost 8 bases and J lost 8; bases outside the gene matches: 9. Germline CDR1 reads SQVTM; CDR2 reads ANQGSEA. In nucleotides, the CDR3 is TGCAGCACCACCCGAGGGGGCGATGAGCAGTTCTTC. This encodes CSTTRGGDEQFF.

The CDR3 nucleotides are TGCAGCGTTGAGGGTAGCATACCCGGGGAGCTGTTTTTT. This encodes CSVEGSIPGELFF. The chain joins TRBV29-1 to TRBJ2-2, with D unclear. The CDR3 length is 13 residues. Trimming shortened V by 3 bases and J by 6 bases, and 11 bases separated the two germline ends. Germline loops: CDR1 SQVTM, CDR2 ANQGSEA.

The V and J genes are TRBV5-4 and TRBJ1-4; D is unclear. Germline CDR1 and CDR2: SGHNT and YYREEE (reference sequence). Trimming took off 4 bases at V and 7 bases at J, with 17 bases between the two ends. This CDR3 is 15 amino acids long. CDR3 loop: CASSLKRERGEKLFF. In DNA, the CDR3 is TGTGCCAGCAGCCTCAAGAGGGAGCGGGGTGAAAAACTGTTTTTT.

This clone was found a few times. This chain links TRBV29-1 with TRBJ2-1; D is ambiguous. V was cut by 4 bases and J by 10 bases, with 5 bases left in between. Germline V gene sequence: CDR1 SQVTM, CDR2 ANQGSEA. CDR3 length equals 9 residues. In nucleotides, the CDR3 is TGCAGCGTTGCCGGAGAGCAGTTCTTC. This codes for CSVAGEQFF.

The table lists this clone with a few counts. The V and J genes are TRBV5-1 and TRBJ2-3, with 10 positions matching TRBD1. Germline V gene lookup returns CDR1 SGHRS and CDR2 YFSETQ. Trimming cost V 4 bases and J 6 bases; bases outside gene matches: 11. This CDR3 is 16 amino acids long. The DNA of the CDR3 is TGCGCCAGCAGCCTGGGACAGGGGAGCTACGGTGATACGCAGTATTTT. Translating it yields CASSLGQGSYGDTQYF.

This chain joins TRBV5-6 and TRBJ1-6, with D unclear. CDR1 and CDR2 (germline): SGHDT, YYEEEE. The CDR3 spans 15 residues. V was shortened by 0 bases and J by 10 bases, with 14 bases between the two germline ends. As DNA, the CDR3 is TGTGCCAGCAGCTTGGAAAAGACCGTCGGGTCACCCCTCCACTTT. This translates into CASSLEKTVGSPLHF.

This chain connects TRBV11-2 to TRBJ2-1; tentative D call: TRBD2 (6 bases). The CDR3 has 16 residues. CDR1 and CDR2 from the germline V gene are SGHAT and FQNNGV. Trimming left V 0 bases short and J 2 bases short, with 11 bases between. The CDR3 protein is CASSLEVGGPYNEQFF. The CDR3 nucleotides are TGTGCCAGCAGCTTAGAGGTGGGGGGACCCTACAATGAGCAGTTCTTC.

The table lists this clone with a few counts. The rearrangement joins TRBV9 to TRBJ2-6; TRBD2 matches 7 bases. CDR1 is SGDLS and CDR2 is YYNGEE in the germline V gene. There are 18 residues in the CDR3. Germline trimming cut 3 bases from V and 0 bases from J; bases unmatched to any gene: 9. The CDR3 DNA follows: TGTGCCAGCAGCGGGGGAGGGCAGGCCTTCTCTGGGGCCAACGTCCTGACTTTC. Encoded protein: CASSGGGQAFSGANVLTF.

The chain uses TRBV4-1 and TRBJ1-1; D remains ambiguous. Germline V gene data show CDR1 as MGHRA and CDR2 as YSYEKL. The CDR3 loop spans 12 amino acids. Trimming cost V 1 base and J 6 bases, with 6 bases left between them. As DNA, the CDR3 is TGCGCCAGCAGCCAAGGTATTGCTGAAGCTTTCTTT. Translation: CASSQGIAEAFF.

J is TRBJ1-2 and V is TRBV7-9; D is possibly TRBD1 (5 bases). CDR1 SEHNR and CDR2 FQNEAQ come from the germline V gene (reference sequence). The CDR3 consists of 11 residues. V gave up 3 bases and J gave up 11 bases, with 10 bases separating them. The CDR3 DNA sequence: TGTGCCAGCAGCTTGGGCAGGGCTTACACCTTC. Protein sequence: CASSLGRAYTF.

This clone has just a few counts. The rearrangement uses TRBV29-1 and TRBJ2-1, with D maybe TRBD2 (5 bases). The V and J ends lost 1 base and 7 bases respectively, with 5 bases between them. CDR3 size: 11 residues. Germline lookup yields CDR1 SQVTM and CDR2 ANQGSEA. DNA for the CDR3: TGCAGCGTTGAAGGGAGGAATGAGCAGTTCTTC. This encodes CSVEGRNEQFF.

This clone was seen a handful of times. This CDR3 is CASSPEQGTNYGYTF. The DNA of the CDR3 is TGCGCCAGCAGCCCGGAACAGGGGACCAACTATGGCTACACCTTC. The chain links TRBV5-1 to TRBJ1-2, with 7 nucleotides matching TRBD1. The germline V gene has CDR1 SGHRS and CDR2 YFSETQ. The V segment lost 4 bases and the J segment 2 bases; nucleotides outside the gene matches: 8. This CDR3 is built from 15 residues. Based on the CDR3 plus reference TRBV5-1 and TRBJ1-2, the full variable domain is KAGVTQTPRYLIKTRGQQVTLSCSPISGHRSVSWYQQTPGQGLQFLFEYFSETQRNKGNFPGRFSGRQFSNSRSEMNVSTLELGDSALYLCASSPEQGTNYGYTFGSGTRLTVV.

The genes are TRBV27 and TRBJ1-2; D not certain. The germline V and J ends were trimmed by 2 bases and 7 bases, with 11 bases remaining between them. Germline-derived CDR1 and CDR2 are MNHEY and SMNVEV (reference sequence). CDR3 length: 13 residues. This chain's CDR3 is CASSLLGEGGYTF. The CDR3 DNA is TGTGCCAGCAGTTTACTTGGGGAGGGTGGCTACACCTTC.

Remarks on this clone: Other DNA sequences of this sample code for an identical CDR3. The chain recombines TRBV13 with TRBJ1-1; D may be TRBD1 (5 bases). CDR1 and CDR2 (germline): PRHDT, FYEKMQ (reference sequence). The length of the CDR3 is 12 residues. Trimming removed 5 bases from V and 5 bases from J, with 9 bases in between. The CDR3 DNA reads as TGTGCCAGCAGCCCGGGACGAACTGAAGCTTTCTTT. It yields the protein CASSPGRTEAFF.

This chain uses TRBV2 with TRBJ2-3, with 8 bases that match TRBD2. V was clipped by 4 bases and J by 4 bases; unmatched bases: 10. The CDR3 covers 16 residues. CDR1 SNHLY and CDR2 FYNNEI come from the germline V gene. The chain's CDR3 is CASSAQGLGLPDTQYF. The CDR3 DNA follows: TGTGCCAGCAGTGCGCAGGGACTAGGCCTCCCAGATACGCAGTATTTT. The full variable domain, in which reference TRBV2 and TRBJ2-3 provide the parts outside the CDR3, is EPEVTQTPSHQVTQMGQEVILRCVPISNHLYFYWYRQILGQKVEFLVSFYNNEISEKSEIFDDQFSVERPDGSNFTLKIRSTKLEDSAMYFCASSAQGLGLPDTQYFGPGTRLTVL.

A single count supports this clone. The chain couples TRBV4-1 to TRBJ2-7; D gene unclear. The CDR3 contains 16 residues. The V gene's germline CDR1 is MGHRA and CDR2 YSYEKL. The V and J ends lost 0 bases and 3 bases respectively, with 15 bases between them. CDR3 sequence reads: CASSQDEVSVNYEQYF. DNA of the CDR3: TGCGCCAGCAGCCAAGATGAGGTTTCGGTGAACTACGAGCAGTACTTC.